Shown below are 6 T cell receptor beta chains from a single sample sequenced in a study of shared T cell receptors in the human thymus. Method: immunoSEQ multiplex PCR; TCRdb's copy keeps in-frame clones and lacks some. The top ten hold over 0.008% of the sample, which has 600,000 or so clones, 70% to 90% seen once. These same records also appear under a second study, on human thymus T cells.

Sequencing was performed on thymocytes. The receptors shown here come from a boy younger than two with a congenital heart defect.

This clone was seen a handful of times. The chain combines TRBV5-6 with TRBJ2-2, with D tentatively TRBD1 (5 bases). V was clipped by 2 bases and J by 1 base, with 9 bases between them. This CDR3 comprises 15 residues. Germline CDR1 SGHDT, CDR2 YYEEEE. The CDR3 protein is CASSFRTRNTGELFF. DNA for the CDR3: TGTGCCAGCAGCTTCCGGACAAGGAACACCGGGGAGCTGTTTTTT. Combining the CDR3 with reference TRBV5-6 and TRBJ2-2 gives the whole variable domain DAGVTQSPTHLIKTRGQQVTLRCSPKSGHDTVSWYQQALGQGPQFIFQYYEEEERQRGNFPDRFSGHQFPNYSSELNVNALLLGDSALYLCASSFRTRNTGELFFGEGSRLTVL.

This chain connects TRBV9 to TRBJ1-1, with a possible D match to TRBD1 (5 bases). The V end was cut by 0 bases, the J end by 3 bases, with 9 bases between. The CDR3 consists of 14 residues. The germline V gene encodes CDR1 SGDLS and CDR2 YYNGEE. The CDR3 bases are TGTGCCAGCAGCGTAGGGGGGGATGACACTGAAGCTTTCTTT. Translating gives CASSVGGDDTEAFF.

This rearrangement joins TRBV4-3 to TRBJ2-7; D may be TRBD2 (7 bases). This CDR3 has 15 residues. V shed 0 bases and J shed 10 bases, with 19 bases lying between them. Germline V gives CDR1 LGHNA, CDR2 YSLEER. The CDR3, as DNA: TGCGCCAGCAGCCAAGATATCGCCTTAGGGGGGGGACAGTACTTC. This sequence encodes CASSQDIALGGGQYF.

The chain uses TRBV5-6 and TRBJ2-5, with D maybe TRBD1 (6 bases). The DNA end is a closer match to TRBJ2-7, so the J assignment may be wrong. Germline CDR1 SGHDT, CDR2 YYEEEE. The CDR3 loop spans 16 amino acids. The CDR3 DNA sequence: TGTGCCAGCAGCTTCAAATACCCGGGACACAACTACGAGCAGTACTTC. Amino acid sequence: CASSFKYPGHNYEQYF.

This chain uses TRBV27 with TRBJ2-7, with TRBD2 identical over 7 bases. The length of the CDR3 is 17 residues. J was trimmed by 6 bases and V by 0 bases; bases with no gene match: 14. CDR1 and CDR2 (germline): MNHEY, SMNVEV (reference sequence). The CDR3 nucleotides are TGTGCCAGCAGTTTATCGATAAGCGGGAAGTCAATGGGCGAGCAGTACTTC. It codes for CASSLSISGKSMGEQYF.

This sequence joins TRBV27 and TRBJ2-4, with 8 positions matching TRBD1. The CDR3 spans 12 residues. Germline V gene sequence: CDR1 MNHEY, CDR2 SMNVEV (reference sequence). Trimming at V came to 6 bases and at J to 5 bases, leaving 0 bases not matched to a gene. For the CDR3, the DNA is TGTGCCAGCAGGGACAGGGAAAACATTCAGTACTTC. It encodes CASRDRENIQYF.